These 15 T cell receptor beta chains came from one sample sequenced in a study of monozygotic twins with inflammatory bowel disease. TCRdb reanalyzed the 5' RACE reads and collapses them to one entry per CDR3 protein, without DNA. The sample totals 300,000 to 400,000 distinct CDR3 sequences; its top ten clones hold roughly 2.6%. The specimen was blood. Source of these receptors: a human donor with ulcerative colitis or Crohn's disease, or a healthy co-twin of an affected twin (not recorded which).

This chain connects TRBV5-6 to TRBJ2-1; lacking DNA, the TRBD2 call made by TCRdb goes unchecked. CDR3 length equals 13 residues. The germline CDR1 and CDR2 sequences are SGHDT and YYEEEE. This CDR3 reads CASISSTGGEQFF.

The chain is built from TRBV7-6 and TRBJ2-7; TCRdb names TRBD2, which stays unverified in the absence of DNA. CDR3 length equals 14 residues. The germline V gene encodes CDR1 SGHVS and CDR2 FNYEAQ. CDR3 in amino acids: CASSKDLGYYEQYF.

The rearrangement links TRBV7-9 to TRBJ1-6. The CDR3 is 17 residues long. Germline V gene lookup returns CDR1 SEHNR and CDR2 FQNEAQ (reference sequence). The CDR3 here is CASSLVGGSSYNSPLHF. Filled out from reference TRBV7-9 and TRBJ1-6, the complete variable domain reads DTGVSQNPRHKITKRGQNVTFRCDPISEHNRLYWYRQTLGQGPEFLTYFQNEAQLEKSRLLSDRFSAERPKGSFSTLEIQRTEQGDSAMYLCASSLVGGSSYNSPLHFGNGTRLTVT.

V is TRBV6-1 and J is TRBJ2-2; without DNA, the TCRdb call of TRBD1 cannot be checked. Germline CDR1 MNHNS, CDR2 SASEGT. The CDR3 loop spans 15 amino acids. The CDR3 reads CASLPPGTNTGELFF.

This rearrangement joins TRBV12-5 to TRBJ2-5; TCRdb selects TRBD1, and the lack of DNA leaves this call unchecked. Germline V gene data show CDR1 as LGHNT and CDR2 as FRNRAP. This CDR3 spans 16 amino acids. Here the CDR3 reads CASGTGTGGLQETQYF.

The rearrangement links TRBV7-2 to TRBJ1-5. The CDR3 extends over 15 amino acids. The germline V gene encodes CDR1 SGHTA and CDR2 FQGNSA. CDR3 amino acids: CASSFGSRENQPQHF.

The chain combines TRBV6-2 or TRBV6-3 with TRBJ2-5; TCRdb reports TRBD1, a call that lacks DNA to check it against. Germline values: CDR1 MNHEY, CDR2 SVGEGT. CDR3 size: 14 residues. Here the CDR3 reads CASSIDRVLETQYF.

The chain joins TRBV5-1 to TRBJ2-1. Looked up from germline, CDR1 is SGHRS and CDR2 is YFSETQ. This CDR3 is built from 16 residues. The CDR3 loop reads CASSLIAGQIYNEQFF.

V and J are TRBV11-2 and TRBJ2-3; without DNA, the TCRdb call of TRBD2 cannot be checked. The CDR3 length is 16 residues. Germline CDR1 reads SGHAT; CDR2 reads FQNNGV. The CDR3 sequence: CASSLVGGGGEDTQYF.

The rearrangement links TRBV6-1 to TRBJ1-2; the TCRdb D gene call, TRBD1, has no DNA to confirm it. The CDR3 runs 16 residues. CDR1 MNHNS and CDR2 SASEGT come from the germline V gene. CDR3: CASSKTGGATKQGYTF.

This rearrangement joins TRBV20-1 to TRBJ2-7; TCRdb's D call, TRBD2, is unchecked because there is no DNA. The CDR3 sequence is 13 residues long. Per germline, CDR1 DFQATT and CDR2 SNEGSKA (reference sequence). CDR3 residues: CSARAVNSYEQYF.

V and J are TRBV11-2 and TRBJ2-4; the TCRdb D gene call, TRBD1, has no DNA to confirm it. This CDR3 is built from 15 residues. In germline, CDR1 is SGHAT, CDR2 FQNNGV. The CDR3 region is CASSPGGGAKNIQYF.

V and J are TRBV9 and TRBJ1-2. From germline, CDR1 is SGDLS and CDR2 YYNGEE. CDR3 length: 14 residues. This CDR3 is CASSVGGDFYGYTF.

The chain uses TRBV5-1 and TRBJ1-1; TCRdb's assignment of TRBD1 cannot be checked, as there is no DNA. This CDR3 has 13 residues. CDR1 SGHRS and CDR2 YFSETQ come from the germline V gene. The CDR3 region is CASSTRENTEAFF.

The chain links TRBV5-4 to TRBJ1-4. Germline-derived CDR1 and CDR2 are SGHNT and YYREEE (reference sequence). This CDR3 region has 14 residues. The CDR3 here is CASSSGPYNEKLFF.